One sample yielded the 16 T cell receptor beta chains listed below, sequenced in a study of yellow fever vaccine responses in identical twins. Via MiXCR, TCRdb re-called the RT-PCR reads, giving one row per CDR3 protein. The sample lists some 15,000 distinct CDR3 sequences, roughly 80% seen once, with about 1.8% in the top ten. Sequencing used T cells from blood (PBMCs), unsorted or a sorted subset (not recorded which), obtained before or after yellow fever vaccination (not recorded which). All receptors come from a woman aged 18-29 years who received the yellow fever vaccine.

V gene TRBV11-2 combines with J gene TRBJ2-1; 7 nucleotides match TRBD2. The V segment lost 3 bases and the J segment 4 bases; nucleotides outside the gene matches: 3. The CDR3 contains 14 residues. Germline V CDR1 and CDR2: SGHAT, FQNNGV. The CDR3 spells CASSFGLVYNEQFF. Here the CDR3 DNA reads TGTGCCAGCAGCTTCGGACTAGTTTACAATGAGCAGTTCTTC.

The chain uses TRBV18 and TRBJ1-5, with 7 bases matching TRBD1. The length of the CDR3 is 15 residues. J gave up 4 bases and V 4 bases, and 7 bases lay outside the gene matches. Per the germline V gene, CDR1 is KGHSH and CDR2 is LQKENI. CDR3 loop: CASSHGTDPNQPQHF. The CDR3 bases are TGTGCCAGCTCACACGGGACAGACCCTAATCAGCCCCAGCATTTT. Drawing the rest from reference TRBV18 and TRBJ1-5, the complete variable domain is NAGVMQNPRHLVRRRGQEARLRCSPMKGHSHVYWYRQLPEEGLKFMVYLQKENIIDESGMPKERFSAEFPKEGPSILRIQQVVRGDSAAYFCASSHGTDPNQPQHFGDGTRLSIL.

The V and J genes are TRBV11-1 and TRBJ2-3; D is uncertain. The V gene's germline CDR1 is SGHAT and CDR2 FQDESV (reference sequence). Trimming stripped 5 bases from V and 2 bases from J, with 8 bases between. The CDR3 runs to 13 residues. The chain's CDR3 is CASSLLSTDTQYF. The CDR3 DNA reads TGTGCCAGCAGCCTCTTGTCCACAGATACGCAGTATTTT.

The rearrangement joins TRBV2 to TRBJ2-1, with a weak D call TRBD2 (7 bases). Germline assignment: CDR1 SNHLY and CDR2 FYNNEI. The CDR3 sequence is 17 residues long. V was shortened by 2 bases and J by 0 bases, with 14 bases between the two germline ends. As DNA, the CDR3 is TGTGCCAGCAGTGAAAGTAGGGGGGGCCTCTCCTACAATGAGCAGTTCTTC. It specifies CASSESRGGLSYNEQFF.

The J gene is TRBJ1-2, the V gene TRBV19; D remains ambiguous. This CDR3 comprises 13 residues. With 3 bases removed from V and 9 bases from J, the gap between germline ends came to 14 bases. The germline V gene has CDR1 LNHDA and CDR2 SQIVND (reference sequence). The CDR3 nucleotides read TGTGCCAGTAGTATGATGGCAGTTGTAAGCTACACCTTC. It yields the protein CASSMMAVVSYTF.

This clonotype was observed a few times. V gene TRBV10-3 combines with J gene TRBJ2-6; D is perhaps TRBD2 (5 bases). This CDR3 has 14 amino acids. Deletions cut 2 bases from V and 3 bases from J, with 5 bases between. In germline, CDR1 is ENHRY, CDR2 SYGVKD. The CDR3 region has the DNA TGTGCCATCAGTGAGGGGAGTGGGGCCAACGTCCTGACTTTC. Protein product: CAISEGSGANVLTF.

This clonotype was counted a few times. V is TRBV12-3 or TRBV12-4 and J is TRBJ1-5, with TRBD1 identical over 7 bases. Trimming removed 6 bases from V and 0 bases from J; junction bases left unmatched: 5. This CDR3 spans 15 amino acids. CDR3 coding DNA: TGTGCCAGCAGCACGGGACAGATTAGCAATCAGCCCCAGCATTTT. Translating gives CASSTGQISNQPQHF.

The rearrangement uses TRBV11-1 and TRBJ2-2, with 15 bases lining up with TRBD2. The CDR3 runs 17 residues. Germline CDR1 SGHAT, CDR2 FQDESV (reference sequence). Losses at the gene ends were 4 bases for V and 2 bases for J; bases not matched to a gene: 2. As DNA, the CDR3 is TGTGCCAGCAGCTCGGGACTAGCGGGGGGAAACACCGGGGAGCTGTTTTTT. It codes for CASSSGLAGGNTGELFF.

The rearrangement joins TRBV7-6 to TRBJ2-7, with D possibly being TRBD1 (5 bases). Looked up from germline, CDR1 is SGHVS and CDR2 is FNYEAQ. This CDR3 contains 12 residues. V was clipped by 5 bases and J by 3 bases, with 8 bases between them. In nucleotides, the CDR3 is TGTGCCAGCAGCGCCCAGGGCTACGAGCAGTACTTC. This codes for CASSAQGYEQYF.

The V gene is TRBV7-8, the J gene TRBJ1-5, with unresolved D. V shed 2 bases and J shed 2 bases, with 10 bases lying between them. The germline gives CDR1 SGHVS, CDR2 FQNEAQ. This CDR3 spans 15 amino acids. The CDR3, as DNA: TGTGCCAGCAGCTTATTGGGCACGCGCAATCAGCCCCAGCATTTT. Translated, it gives CASSLLGTRNQPQHF.

This clonotype was counted between two and nine times. The J gene is TRBJ2-1, the V gene TRBV29-1; D ambiguous. The germline CDR1 and CDR2 sequences are SQVTM and ANQGSEA. The CDR3 has 12 residues. V was pared by 2 bases and J by 7 bases, with 9 bases between. CDR3 DNA: TGCAGCGTTGAACCCAGTAAGAATGAGCAGTTCTTC. Translated: CSVEPSKNEQFF.

CDR3 sequence: CASSLGRQGEQYF. DNA of the CDR3: TGTGCCAGCAGCCTAGGTCGACAGGGAGAGCAGTACTTC. This chain links TRBV11-1 with TRBJ2-7, with TRBD1 matching over 7 bases. CDR3 size: 13 residues. CDR1 and CDR2 (germline): SGHAT, FQDESV (reference sequence). The V gene end was trimmed by 5 bases and the J gene end by 7 bases; junction bases not matched to a gene: 8.

The chain is built from TRBV5-1 and TRBJ2-5; no firm D call. The CDR3 is 14 amino acids. With 1 base removed from V and 6 bases from J, the gap between germline ends came to 13 bases. Germline V gives CDR1 SGHRS, CDR2 YFSETQ. The CDR3 region is CASSLNFSPKTQYF. The CDR3 DNA reads as TGCGCCAGCAGCTTGAATTTCAGCCCGAAGACCCAGTACTTC.

The chain uses TRBV18 and TRBJ2-7, with 9 bases aligning to TRBD1. The CDR3 loop spans 14 amino acids. After removal of 2 bases from V and 5 bases from J, the junction contained 4 bases not matched to a gene. Germline V gene lookup returns CDR1 KGHSH and CDR2 LQKENI. Written as DNA, the CDR3 is TGTGCCAGCTCACCATTGGACAGGGGCCACGAGCAGTACTTC. This encodes CASSPLDRGHEQYF.

The chain couples TRBV29-1 to TRBJ2-5; D remains unclear. Per germline, CDR1 SQVTM and CDR2 ANQGSEA. V lost 5 bases, J lost 5 bases, and 18 bases lay in between. The length of the CDR3 is 14 residues. The CDR3 protein is CSVHPRANLETQYF. The CDR3 coding sequence is TGCAGCGTTCACCCAAGGGCGAATCTGGAGACCCAGTACTTC.

The chain links TRBV14 to TRBJ2-3; tentative D call: TRBD2 (6 bases). With 0 bases removed from V and 2 bases from J, the gap between germline ends came to 15 bases. Germline V gene data show CDR1 as SGHDN and CDR2 as FVKESK. CDR3 length equals 17 residues. The CDR3 nucleotides are TGTGCCAGCAGCCAAGATCTTACTAGCCGTACCACAGATACGCAGTATTTT. This gives the protein CASSQDLTSRTTDTQYF.